Shown below are 27 T cell receptor beta chains from a single sample sequenced in a study of T-cell memory formation after mild COVID-19. MiXCR, run by TCRdb on the 5' RACE reads, gives a single entry per CDR3 protein. The sample records under 250,000 distinct CDR3 sequences, less than 20% being singletons. The sequencing sample was made of PBMCs or a T cell subset sorted from them (not recorded which). The receptors were sampled from an adult woman who had mild COVID-19 (a few samples of this study predate the infection). Cell type and time point are not known.

The chain has TRBV6-5 and TRBJ2-7; 7 bases map to TRBD1. Germline V gives CDR1 MNHEY, CDR2 SVGAGI. The CDR3 runs 16 residues. After removal of 7 bases from V and 3 bases from J, the junction contained 15 bases not matched to a gene. The CDR3, as DNA: TGTGCCAGCACCTCCGAGTGGGGACAGATGATCTACGAGCAGTACTTC. It codes for CASTSEWGQMIYEQYF.

The V gene is TRBV6-1, the J gene TRBJ2-2, with D perhaps matching TRBD1 (6 bases). This CDR3 contains 15 residues. The V gene's germline CDR1 is MNHNS and CDR2 SASEGT. V lost 5 bases and J 2 bases, leaving 12 bases between the germline ends. The CDR3 DNA follows: TGTGCCAGCAGTACCGGGACAACCAACACCGGGGAGCTGTTTTTT. Encoded protein: CASSTGTTNTGELFF.

In this sample, this clonotype turned up a few times. V gene TRBV6-6 combines with J gene TRBJ1-1; D is uncertain. CDR1 and CDR2 (germline): MNHNY, SVGAGI (reference sequence). V was pared by 6 bases and J by 7 bases, with 24 bases between. The length of the CDR3 is 16 residues. This chain's CDR3 is CASRELVDILTIEAFF. As DNA, the CDR3 is TGTGCCAGCAGGGAACTTGTGGATATTCTAACAATTGAAGCTTTCTTT.

There are a few counts of this clonotype. The rearrangement uses TRBV6-6 and TRBJ1-6; a weak D match, TRBD1 (5 bases). This CDR3 region has 15 residues. Deletions cut 0 bases from V and 8 bases from J, with 11 bases between. In germline, CDR1 is MNHNY, CDR2 SVGAGI (reference sequence). Here the CDR3 reads CASSYSGPGYSPLHF. CDR3 nucleotide sequence: TGTGCCAGCAGTTACTCGGGACCGGGGTATTCACCCCTCCACTTT.

This clonotype showed up many times. The chain recombines TRBV24-1 with TRBJ2-2, with 8 bases lining up with TRBD1. The V gene's germline CDR1 is KGHDR and CDR2 SFDVKD. This CDR3 is 16 amino acids long. V lost 4 bases and J lost 5; bases outside the gene matches: 8. The CDR3 region has the DNA TGTGCCACCAGTGACCGAGACAGGGGAGAGACCGGGGAGCTGTTTTTT. Translated, it gives CATSDRDRGETGELFF.

The rearrangement joins TRBV5-4 to TRBJ1-1, with TRBD1 identical over 7 bases. Germline assignment: CDR1 SGHNT and CDR2 YYREEE (reference sequence). The CDR3 runs 15 residues. Trimming cost V 4 bases and J 5 bases; bases outside gene matches: 11. CDR3 residues: CASSPHPGQITEAFF. CDR3 nucleotide sequence: TGTGCCAGCAGCCCCCACCCGGGACAGATTACTGAAGCTTTCTTT.

This clonotype appeared a few times. The chain links TRBV12-3 or TRBV12-4 to TRBJ1-2; 7 nucleotides line up with TRBD1. V was clipped by 8 bases and J by 7 bases; unmatched bases: 10. This CDR3 comprises 13 residues. The CDR3 DNA reads TGTGCCAGCGGGGACAGATACTTGAGTGGCTACACCTTC. Translated, it gives CASGDRYLSGYTF.

The V call is TRBV9, the J call TRBJ2-2; D unclear. CDR1 and CDR2 (germline): SGDLS, YYNGEE. The CDR3 loop spans 13 amino acids. Trimming cost V 4 bases and J 8 bases, with 12 bases left between them. The CDR3 here is CASSIIIGGELFF. The CDR3 region has the DNA TGTGCCAGCAGCATTATTATTGGGGGGGAGCTGTTTTTT.

This clonotype came up many times. The V gene is TRBV24-1, the J gene TRBJ2-3; TRBD2 aligns across 10 bases. Germline V gives CDR1 KGHDR, CDR2 SFDVKD. The ends lost 7 bases at V and 1 base at J; junction bases unmatched: 4. The length of the CDR3 is 15 residues. The CDR3 reads CATRAGTSGTDTQYF. CDR3 in DNA: TGTGCCACCAGAGCCGGGACTAGCGGCACAGATACGCAGTATTTT.

The chain combines TRBV5-1 with TRBJ1-6; the D is unclear. The CDR3 spans 12 residues. V was clipped by 0 bases and J by 7 bases, with 2 bases between them. Germline V gene data show CDR1 as SGHRS and CDR2 as YFSETQ. CDR3 nucleotides: TGCGCCAGCAGCTTGGAAAATTCACCCCTCCACTTT. It yields the protein CASSLENSPLHF.

The chain links TRBV5-1 to TRBJ2-7, with D perhaps TRBD1 (6 bases). Looked up from germline, CDR1 is SGHRS and CDR2 is YFSETQ. V was pared by 2 bases and J by 3 bases, with 12 bases between. The CDR3 has 14 amino acids. The CDR3 is CASSFRGGVYEQYF. CDR3 in DNA: TGCGCCAGCAGCTTCCGAGGGGGAGTCTACGAGCAGTACTTC.

The rearrangement links TRBV12-3 or TRBV12-4 to TRBJ1-1; D gene unclear. Trimming removed 4 bases at V and 4 bases at J, with 13 bases between. The CDR3 has 14 amino acids. CDR3 region: CASSSQELGTEAFF. In nucleotides, the CDR3 is TGTGCCAGCAGTTCTCAGGAGTTGGGCACTGAAGCTTTCTTT.

The chain couples TRBV6-5 to TRBJ2-5; 10 positions agree with TRBD2. V gave up 7 bases and J gave up 5 bases; unmatched junction bases: 7. This CDR3 is built from 14 residues. Germline lookup yields CDR1 MNHEY and CDR2 SVGAGI. Here the CDR3 reads CASKRGGLGETQYF. Here the CDR3 DNA reads TGTGCCAGCAAGCGGGGGGGGCTCGGGGAGACCCAGTACTTC.

CDR3 DNA: TGTGCCAGCAGAAGGGACGGCGGACTTCCCTACGAGCAGTACTTC. Encoded protein: CASRRDGGLPYEQYF. The chain has TRBV6-1 and TRBJ2-7; D could derive from TRBD1 or TRBD2 (5 bases each). V lost 6 bases and J 2 bases, leaving 17 bases between the germline ends. Germline V gene lookup returns CDR1 MNHNS and CDR2 SASEGT. This CDR3 spans 15 amino acids.

The rearrangement uses TRBV24-1 and TRBJ1-2; D ambiguous. Trimming stripped 0 bases from V and 1 base from J, with 5 bases between. CDR1 is KGHDR, CDR2 SFDVKD, per germline. The CDR3 loop spans 14 amino acids. In DNA, the CDR3 is TGTGCCACCAGTGATTTGACCCTTAACTATGGCTACACCTTC. It yields the protein CATSDLTLNYGYTF.

This clonotype showed up just a few times. V gene TRBV6-5 combines with J gene TRBJ2-7, with TRBD2 matching over 7 bases. After removal of 4 bases from V and 5 bases from J, the junction contained 14 bases not matched to a gene. Germline lookup yields CDR1 MNHEY and CDR2 SVGAGI. There are 16 residues in the CDR3. CDR3 loop: CASSSPGGKGGNEQYF. DNA for the CDR3: TGTGCCAGCAGTTCCCCCGGTGGTAAGGGAGGGAACGAGCAGTACTTC.

This clonotype has just a few counts. V and J are TRBV12-3 or TRBV12-4 and TRBJ1-4; D remains unclear. The CDR3 is 15 residues long. V lost 5 bases and J 0 bases, leaving 10 bases between the germline ends. This CDR3 reads CASSGKGATNEKLFF. CDR3 nucleotide sequence: TGTGCCAGCAGTGGAAAGGGTGCAACTAATGAAAAACTGTTTTTT.

The rearrangement links TRBV11-2 to TRBJ2-7; D gene uncertain. With 6 bases removed from V and 0 bases from J, the gap between germline ends came to 18 bases. Germline values: CDR1 SGHAT, CDR2 FQNNGV. The CDR3 is 16 amino acids. CDR3 sequence reads: CASSLTGLGFSYEQYF. In DNA form, the CDR3 reads TGTGCCAGCAGTTTAACCGGGTTGGGCTTCTCCTACGAGCAGTACTTC. The whole variable domain, filled in from reference TRBV11-2 and TRBJ2-7, reads EAGVAQSPRYKIIEKRQSVAFWCNPISGHATLYWYQQILGQGPKLLIQFQNNGVVDDSQLPKDRFSAERLKGVDSTLKIQPAKLEDSAVYLCASSLTGLGFSYEQYFGPGTRLTVT.

This clonotype was counted many times. The rearrangement uses TRBV20-1 and TRBJ1-1; TRBD1 matches 9 bases. The CDR3 is 11 residues long. CDR1 and CDR2 (germline): DFQATT, SNEGSKA (reference sequence). CDR3 coding DNA: TGCAGGGTGACAGGGGGCACTGAAGCTTTCTTT. It encodes CRVTGGTEAFF.

The V and J genes are TRBV6-6 and TRBJ2-7; 10 bases match TRBD1. The length of the CDR3 is 12 residues. V trimming: 9 bases; J trimming: 6 bases; junction bases outside the gene matches: 5. Per the germline V gene, CDR1 is MNHNY and CDR2 is SVGAGI (reference sequence). The CDR3 DNA is TGTGCCAGTGGACAGGGGGGAGGCGAGCAGTACTTC. This translates into CASGQGGGEQYF.

The rearrangement links TRBV2 to TRBJ2-3; D gene uncertain. This CDR3 has 12 amino acids. V was pared by 2 bases and J by 6 bases, with 6 bases between. The germline CDR1 and CDR2 sequences are SNHLY and FYNNEI. For the CDR3, the DNA is TGTGCCAGCAGTGAACAGCGTGATACGCAGTATTTT. Translation gives CASSEQRDTQYF. Together with reference TRBV2 and TRBJ2-3, the CDR3 gives the full variable domain: EPEVTQTPSHQVTQMGQEVILRCVPISNHLYFYWYRQILGQKVEFLVSFYNNEISEKSEIFDDQFSVERPDGSNFTLKIRSTKLEDSAMYFCASSEQRDTQYFGPGTRLTVL.

The chain carries TRBV18 and TRBJ1-2; D is perhaps TRBD1 (5 bases). The germline V gene encodes CDR1 KGHSH and CDR2 LQKENI. V was trimmed by 0 bases and J by 8 bases, leaving 13 bases between them. The CDR3 loop spans 14 amino acids. CDR3 nucleotides: TGTGCCAGCTCACCACCCGACAGATCGCCCGGCTACACCTTC. This gives the protein CASSPPDRSPGYTF.

The rearrangement joins TRBV19 to TRBJ1-2, with 9 bases identical to TRBD1. This CDR3 comprises 14 residues. V was clipped by 3 bases and J by 7 bases; unmatched bases: 6. Germline CDR1 LNHDA, CDR2 SQIVND (reference sequence). The CDR3 here is CASSIRTGVSGYTF. The CDR3 DNA reads as TGTGCCAGTAGTATTAGGACAGGGGTGTCTGGCTACACCTTC.

This clonotype was detected a few times. CDR3 region: CASSLDVRVRSPLHF. The CDR3 DNA sequence: TGTGCCAGCAGCTTAGACGTCCGGGTGCGATCACCCCTCCACTTT. The rearrangement uses TRBV7-9 and TRBJ1-6; D not resolved. Per the germline V gene, CDR1 is SEHNR and CDR2 is FQNEAQ (reference sequence). The CDR3 extends over 15 amino acids. V lost 1 base, J lost 10 bases, and 14 bases lay in between. The whole variable domain, filled in from reference TRBV7-9 and TRBJ1-6, reads DTGVSQNPRHKITKRGQNVTFRCDPISEHNRLYWYRQTLGQGPEFLTYFQNEAQLEKSRLLSDRFSAERPKGSFSTLEIQRTEQGDSAMYLCASSLDVRVRSPLHFGNGTRLTVT.

As to this clonotype: As the CDR3 is not closed by the conserved phenylalanine or tryptophan, this likely results from a read error. The gene calls are TRBV7-3 and TRBJ1-1, with D possibly TRBD1 on 6 matching bases. With 4 bases removed from V and 0 bases from J, the gap between germline ends came to 21 bases. The CDR3 has 18 amino acids. Germline values: CDR1 SGHTA, CDR2 FQGTGA. DNA for the CDR3: TGTGCCAGCAGCTCTCACCCACGAAGGACAGACATGAACACTGAAGCTTTCTAT. Its translation is CASSSHPRRTDMNTEAFY.

V usage is TRBV30 and J usage is TRBJ2-3, with D possibly TRBD1 on 6 matching bases. This CDR3 region has 15 residues. Trimming cost V 2 bases and J 1 base, with 13 bases left between them. From germline, CDR1 is GTSNPN and CDR2 SVGIG (reference sequence). CDR3 amino acids: CAWSRTGSGTDTQYF. The DNA of the CDR3 is TGTGCCTGGAGTCGAACAGGGTCGGGCACAGATACGCAGTATTTT.

The CDR3 DNA sequence: TGTGCCAGCAGTTTAAACCGACAGGGTCGGAATGAGCAGTTCTTC. Its protein is CASSLNRQGRNEQFF. V is TRBV12-3 or TRBV12-4 and J is TRBJ2-1; 7 bases line up with TRBD1. Trimming removed 2 bases from V and 7 bases from J; junction bases left unmatched: 8. The CDR3 sequence is 15 residues long.